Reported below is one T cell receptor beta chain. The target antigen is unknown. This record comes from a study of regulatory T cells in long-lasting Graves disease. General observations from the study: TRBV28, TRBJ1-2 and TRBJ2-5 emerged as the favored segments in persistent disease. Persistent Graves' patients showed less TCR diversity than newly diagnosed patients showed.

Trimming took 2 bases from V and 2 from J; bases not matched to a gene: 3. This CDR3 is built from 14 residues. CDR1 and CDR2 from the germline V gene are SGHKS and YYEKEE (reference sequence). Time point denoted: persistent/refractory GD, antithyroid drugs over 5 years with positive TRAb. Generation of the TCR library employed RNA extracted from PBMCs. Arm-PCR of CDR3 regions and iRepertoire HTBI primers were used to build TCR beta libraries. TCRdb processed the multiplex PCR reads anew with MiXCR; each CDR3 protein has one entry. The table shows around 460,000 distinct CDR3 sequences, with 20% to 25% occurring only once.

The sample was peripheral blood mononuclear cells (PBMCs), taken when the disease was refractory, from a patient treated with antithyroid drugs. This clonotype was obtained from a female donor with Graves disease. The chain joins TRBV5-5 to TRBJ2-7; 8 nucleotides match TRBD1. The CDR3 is CASSFDRGAYEQYF. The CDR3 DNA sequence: TGTGCCAGCAGCTTCGACAGGGGAGCCTACGAGCAGTACTTC. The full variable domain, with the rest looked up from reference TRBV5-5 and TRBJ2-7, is DAGVTQSPTHLIKTRGQQVTLRCSPISGHKSVSWYQQVLGQGPQFIFQYYEKEERGRGNFPDRFSARQFPNYSSELNVNALLLGDSALYLCASSFDRGAYEQYFGPGTRLTVT.